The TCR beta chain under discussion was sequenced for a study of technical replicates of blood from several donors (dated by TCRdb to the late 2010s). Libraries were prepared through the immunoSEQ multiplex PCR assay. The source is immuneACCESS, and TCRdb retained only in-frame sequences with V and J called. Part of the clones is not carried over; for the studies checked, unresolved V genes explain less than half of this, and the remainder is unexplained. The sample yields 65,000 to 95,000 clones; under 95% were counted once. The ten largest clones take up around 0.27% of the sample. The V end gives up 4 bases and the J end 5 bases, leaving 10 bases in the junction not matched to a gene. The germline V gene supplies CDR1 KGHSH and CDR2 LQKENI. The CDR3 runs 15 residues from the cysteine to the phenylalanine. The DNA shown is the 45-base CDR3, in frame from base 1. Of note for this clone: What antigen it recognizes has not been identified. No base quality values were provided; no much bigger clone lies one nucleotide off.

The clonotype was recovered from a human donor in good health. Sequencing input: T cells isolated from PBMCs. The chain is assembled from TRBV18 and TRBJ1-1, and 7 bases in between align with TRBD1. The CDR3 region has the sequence CASSLAFTGVTEAFF. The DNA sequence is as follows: TGTGCCAGCTCACTAGCATTTACAGGGGTTACTGAAGCTTTCTTT.